The next 27 T cell receptor beta chains were all read from a single sample in a study of T cell repertoires in cytomegalovirus infection. Each CDR3 protein gets one entry after TCRdb re-called the reads with MiXCR. Of some 180,000 distinct CDR3 sequences in the sample, about a tenth were seen once. Sequenced: PBMCs. All receptors come from a human donor in good health (CMV status not recorded). Some clones in this sample may be carry-over from other donors' samples.

The chain recombines TRBV28 with TRBJ1-5; 7 nucleotides match TRBD1. From germline, CDR1 is MDHEN and CDR2 SYDVKM. There are 13 residues in the CDR3. Unmatched junction bases numbered 4, after V lost 6 bases and J lost 5 bases. In DNA, the CDR3 is TGTGCCAGCAGCGGGACAGTTTATCAGCCCCAGCATTTT. It translates to CASSGTVYQPQHF.

Many counts were recorded for this clonotype. V gene TRBV15 combines with J gene TRBJ1-5; no firm D call. Germline V lookup: CDR1 LNHNV, CDR2 YYDKDF (reference sequence). Trimming stripped 1 base from V and 2 bases from J, with 12 bases between. CDR3 length: 16 residues. The CDR3 region has the DNA TGTGCCACCAGCAGAGCTGGCTCGCGGGGCAATCAGCCCCAGCATTTT. This sequence encodes CATSRAGSRGNQPQHF.

This clonotype was counted many times. V usage is TRBV24-1 and J usage is TRBJ2-7; 8 nucleotides align to TRBD2. Germline V gives CDR1 KGHDR, CDR2 SFDVKD. CDR3 length equals 15 residues. The trim removed 0 bases at V and 4 bases at J, leaving 4 bases unmatched. CDR3 coding DNA: TGTGCCACCAGTGATTTGTTAGCGGGACCTTACGAGCAGTACTTC. Protein sequence: CATSDLLAGPYEQYF.

This clonotype has more than one count but fewer than ten. This rearrangement joins TRBV19 to TRBJ1-3; 7 nucleotides match TRBD1. V lost 7 bases to trimming and J lost 4 bases; unmatched junction nucleotides: 4. Germline lookup yields CDR1 LNHDA and CDR2 SQIVND (reference sequence). The CDR3 is made up of 13 amino acids. CDR3 nucleotide sequence: TGTGCCAGTACCCCGACAGGGGGAAACACCATATATTTT. Protein product: CASTPTGGNTIYF.

This clonotype was seen more than once but under ten times. The gene calls are TRBV6-4 and TRBJ2-1; 11 bases match TRBD2. Germline-derived CDR1 and CDR2 are MRHNA and SNTAGT. The CDR3 runs 16 residues. V lost 5 bases and J lost 6; bases outside the gene matches: 9. The CDR3 DNA follows: TGTGCCAGCAGTCCTAAAACTAGCGGGAGAATCAATGAGCAGTTCTTC. This translates into CASSPKTSGRINEQFF.

This clonotype was observed many times. No conserved phenylalanine or tryptophan is present at the end of the CDR3, so a read error is the likely explanation. This chain uses TRBV14 with TRBJ1-1; D is ambiguous. Germline lookup yields CDR1 SGHDN and CDR2 FVKESK. Trimming cost V 4 bases and J 1 base, with 16 bases left between them. This CDR3 spans 16 amino acids. CDR3 residues: CASSPLFTGGNTEAFL. CDR3 DNA sequence: TGTGCCAGCAGCCCCCTTTTTACTGGCGGGAACACTGAAGCTTTCTTG.

This clonotype was detected many times. This chain links TRBV11-2 with TRBJ2-3; 8 nucleotides match TRBD1. Germline CDR1 and CDR2: SGHAT and FQNNGV. V lost 4 bases, J lost 2 bases, and 5 bases stayed unmatched. The CDR3 totals 15 residues. CDR3: CASSSGTGLTDTQYF. The CDR3 DNA reads TGTGCCAGCAGCTCCGGGACAGGCCTCACAGATACGCAGTATTTT.

The sample holds a few counts of this clonotype. The V and J genes are TRBV28 and TRBJ1-5; possible D gene TRBD1, 6 bases. Germline CDR1 MDHEN, CDR2 SYDVKM. The CDR3 is 17 amino acids. Deletions cut 5 bases from V and 1 base from J, with 18 bases between. CDR3 sequence (DNA): TGTGCCAGCAGTGATGTCCTGGGGGGCCCGAGCAATCAGCCCCAGCATTTT. It encodes CASSDVLGGPSNQPQHF.

The table lists this clonotype with many counts. This sequence joins TRBV7-2 and TRBJ1-1; D call uncertain. Trimming stripped 5 bases from V and 5 bases from J, with 12 bases between. Per germline, CDR1 SGHTA and CDR2 FQGNSA. The CDR3 runs to 13 residues. The CDR3 coding sequence is TGTGCCAGCAGCGCGGCATTTCGGACTGAAGCTTTCTTT. Translation gives CASSAAFRTEAFF.

This clonotype was counted ten times or more. The chain couples TRBV19 to TRBJ2-1; no clear D gene. CDR3 length: 13 residues. V was cut by 5 bases and J by 5 bases, with 10 bases left in between. In germline, CDR1 is LNHDA, CDR2 SQIVND (reference sequence). Here the CDR3 DNA reads TGTGCCAGTAGTGGTCGTGGCCACAATGAGCAGTTCTTC. Residues: CASSGRGHNEQFF.

This clonotype was seen ten or more times. This chain connects TRBV12-3 or TRBV12-4 to TRBJ2-1, with D maybe TRBD2 (7 bases). The CDR3 length is 14 residues. V gave up 5 bases and J gave up 10 bases, with 18 bases separating them. The CDR3 spells CASSPGGQGGEQFF. The CDR3 region has the DNA TGTGCCAGCAGTCCCGGGGGGCAAGGGGGAGAGCAGTTCTTC.

This clonotype was observed many times. V usage is TRBV29-1 and J usage is TRBJ1-3; no clear D. The CDR3 totals 13 residues. Trimming removed 7 bases at V and 8 bases at J, with 18 bases between. The V gene's germline CDR1 is SQVTM and CDR2 ANQGSEA. The CDR3 region has the DNA TGCAGCGCCCACAAGAAATACGGGGACACCATATATTTT. Translated, it gives CSAHKKYGDTIYF.

This clonotype has more than one count but fewer than ten. J is TRBJ1-5 and V is TRBV25-1; 7 positions agree with TRBD1. J lost 6 bases, V lost 5 bases, and 7 bases had no gene match. Germline V gives CDR1 MGHDK, CDR2 SYGVNS. This CDR3 has 14 residues. The DNA of the CDR3 is TGTGCCAGCAGTCCGACAGGGTTATTTCAGCCCCAGCATTTT. Its protein product is CASSPTGLFQPQHF.

As concerns this clonotype: This may stem from a read error, because a much larger clone lies one nucleotide away. The CDR3 protein is CASSLHPNEKLFF. In DNA, the CDR3 is TGTGCCAGCAGCTTACACCCGAATGAAAAACTGTTTTTT. The chain employs TRBV7-2 and TRBJ1-4; D ambiguous. V was cut by 2 bases and J by 5 bases, with 6 bases left in between. The CDR3 length is 13 residues. Germline CDR1 reads SGHTA; CDR2 reads FQGNSA. Full variable domain (rest looked up from reference TRBV7-2 and TRBJ1-4): GAGVSQSPSNKVTEKGKDVELRCDPISGHTALYWYRQSLGQGLEFLIYFQGNSAPDKSGLPSDRFSAERTGGSVSTLTIQRTQQEDSAVYLCASSLHPNEKLFFGSGTQLSVL.

This clonotype showed up many times. The chain combines TRBV28 with TRBJ2-5, with a possible D match to TRBD2 (7 bases). This CDR3 spans 15 amino acids. The germline CDR1 and CDR2 sequences are MDHEN and SYDVKM. The V gene lost 5 bases and the J gene lost 5 bases, with 18 bases spanning the gap. The CDR3 DNA follows: TGTGCCAGCAGTGCCCCCTCGGGGGGCAGGGAGACCCAGTACTTC. As protein: CASSAPSGGRETQYF.

Note on this clonotype: This sequence may be a read error, since a much larger clone differs from it by one base. The conserved closing phenylalanine or tryptophan is absent in this CDR3, likely reflecting a read error. The V and J genes are TRBV2 and TRBJ1-5; D is perhaps TRBD1 (6 bases). In germline, CDR1 is SNHLY, CDR2 FYNNEI. Trimming took 6 bases from V and 4 from J, leaving 13 bases between them. The CDR3 has 14 amino acids. Written as DNA, the CDR3 is TGTGCCAGCAGGACCAGTACAGGGAATCAGCCCCAGCATCTT. Protein sequence: CASRTSTGNQPQHL.

The table lists this clonotype with many counts. This chain links TRBV18 with TRBJ2-5, with D perhaps TRBD1 or TRBD2 (5 bases each). V shed 6 bases and J shed 5 bases, with 22 bases lying between them. Germline CDR1 and CDR2: KGHSH and LQKENI. CDR3 length: 16 residues. The CDR3 loop is CASSPARGRPSETQYF. In nucleotides, the CDR3 is TGTGCCAGCTCTCCTGCGAGGGGTAGGCCGTCGGAGACCCAGTACTTC.

Concerning this clonotype: A clone one base away is much larger, so this may be a read error. This chain links TRBV7-6 with TRBJ1-1; D is uncertain. Germline V gene sequence: CDR1 SGHVS, CDR2 FNYEAQ. The CDR3 loop spans 13 amino acids. This CDR3 is CASSLQLNTEACF. The CDR3 DNA follows: TGTGCCAGCAGCTTACAGTTGAACACTGAAGCTTGCTTT.

This clonotype was observed at least ten times. The gene calls are TRBV7-3 and TRBJ2-5; 7 bases align to TRBD1. Germline V lookup: CDR1 SGHTA, CDR2 FQGTGA. CDR3 length: 15 residues. J lost 5 bases, V lost 5 bases, and 11 bases had no gene match. Here the CDR3 reads CASSRMTGMGETQYF. CDR3 bases: TGTGCCAGCAGCAGAATGACAGGGATGGGGGAGACCCAGTACTTC.

This clonotype was recorded at least ten times. The CDR3 loop is CASRLAGAGELFF. DNA of the CDR3: TGTGCCAGCAGGCTAGCGGGAGCCGGGGAGCTGTTTTTT. V gene TRBV12-3 or TRBV12-4 combines with J gene TRBJ2-2; TRBD2 matches at 10 bases. J lost 6 bases, V lost 6 bases, and 1 base had no gene match. The CDR3 is made up of 13 amino acids.

This clonotype occurred a few times. This CDR3 is CASSEKGAISPLHF. CDR3 sequence (DNA): TGTGCCAGCAGTGAAAAGGGGGCAATTTCACCCCTCCACTTT. The chain has TRBV6-1 and TRBJ1-6, with 7 bases matching TRBD1. This CDR3 is 14 amino acids long. Unmatched junction bases numbered 4, after V lost 2 bases and J lost 9 bases. Germline-derived CDR1 and CDR2 are MNHNS and SASEGT.

This clonotype was found a few times. This chain uses TRBV5-6 with TRBJ2-1; 13 bases map to TRBD2. Trimming cost V 5 bases and J 1 base; bases outside gene matches: 3. Per germline, CDR1 SGHDT and CDR2 YYEEEE. This CDR3 is 16 amino acids long. CDR3 DNA: TGTGCCAGCAGAAGACTAGCGGGAGGTTCCTACAATGAGCAGTTCTTC. Its translation: CASRRLAGGSYNEQFF.

This clonotype came up a few times. The chain is built from TRBV14 and TRBJ1-2; TRBD1 matches 8 bases. The CDR3 sequence is 14 residues long. Germline V CDR1 and CDR2: SGHDN, FVKESK. The J segment lost 3 bases and the V segment lost 1 base, leaving 1 base of the junction unmatched. The DNA for the CDR3 is TGTGCCAGCAGCCAAGCAGGGGGCGACTATGGCTACACCTTC. Encoded protein: CASSQAGGDYGYTF.

This chain uses TRBV6-2 or TRBV6-3 with TRBJ1-2; TRBD1 is a possible D gene (6 bases). Trimming cost V 8 bases and J 1 base, with 11 bases left between them. This CDR3 contains 13 residues. Germline V lookup: CDR1 MNHEY, CDR2 SVGEGT. CDR3 coding DNA: TGTGCCAGCCGGGACACCCTTAACTATGGCTACACCTTC. Protein sequence: CASRDTLNYGYTF.

This clonotype was recorded at least ten times. The rearrangement links TRBV20-1 to TRBJ2-7; no clear D gene. The CDR3 consists of 12 residues. Germline-derived CDR1 and CDR2 are DFQATT and SNEGSKA (reference sequence). Trimming took 1 base from V and 6 from J, leaving 10 bases between them. The CDR3 reads CSARGVAGEQYF. CDR3 coding DNA: TGCAGTGCTAGAGGGGTAGCAGGCGAGCAGTACTTC.

This clonotype was seen a few times. The V gene is TRBV20-1, the J gene TRBJ1-2; 9 bases map to TRBD1. Per the germline V gene, CDR1 is DFQATT and CDR2 is SNEGSKA (reference sequence). Trimming at V came to 5 bases and at J to 6 bases, leaving 4 bases not matched to a gene. This CDR3 has 12 amino acids. The CDR3 nucleotides are TGCAGTGCTCTTACAGGGGGCGATGGCTACACCTTC. This translates into CSALTGGDGYTF.

This clonotype was found a few times. V and J are TRBV28 and TRBJ2-7; possible D gene TRBD2, 7 bases. Per germline, CDR1 MDHEN and CDR2 SYDVKM. The length of the CDR3 is 12 residues. Between the trimmed V and J ends, which lost 6 bases and 11 bases, there was a span of 17 bases. The CDR3 protein is CASRGGGVTEYF. The CDR3 region has the DNA TGTGCCAGCAGAGGGGGGGGCGTAACGGAGTACTTC.